Shown below are 18 T cell receptor beta chains from a single sample sequenced in a study of blood T cell repertoires in COVID-19. Repertoires were generated with immunoSEQ multiplex PCR, while TCRdb's copy carries only in-frame clones and drops some. The sample includes 100,000 to 120,000 clones, roughly 88% of them seen just once. Material: peripheral blood. These receptors all come from a human donor in a cohort sampled during active COVID-19.

The CDR3 coding sequence is TGTGCCAGCAGAGACCGGGACAGGGGAGACAATGAGCAGTTCTTC. It codes for CASRDRDRGDNEQFF. The chain uses TRBV2 and TRBJ2-1; 10 bases agree with TRBD1. The CDR3 spans 15 residues. CDR1 is SNHLY and CDR2 is FYNNEI in the germline V gene. The junction had 7 bases not matched to a gene; V was cut back by 6 bases and J by 5 bases.

The chain carries TRBV7-9 and TRBJ2-7; 9 nucleotides agree with TRBD1. V was clipped by 1 base and J by 0 bases; unmatched bases: 1. The CDR3 is 15 residues long. Germline loops: CDR1 SEHNR, CDR2 FQNEAQ (reference sequence). The CDR3 loop reads CASSLDRGPSYEQYF. CDR3 DNA: TGTGCCAGCAGCTTAGACAGGGGGCCCTCCTACGAGCAGTACTTC.

This chain links TRBV25-1 with TRBJ1-2, with D possibly matching TRBD1 (5 bases). CDR1 MGHDK and CDR2 SYGVNS come from the germline V gene. The CDR3 runs 11 residues. Trimming removed 10 bases at V and 5 bases at J, with 11 bases between. DNA for the CDR3: TGTGCCACCATCGGGGGATATGGCTACACCTTC. Translated, it gives CATIGGYGYTF.

On this clone: The same CDR3 can be traced to other DNA sequences in this sample. This chain joins TRBV19 and TRBJ1-5; the match to TRBD1 covers 7 bases. Germline CDR1 is LNHDA and CDR2 is SQIVND (reference sequence). V dropped 1 base and J dropped 2; count of bases not matched to a gene: 5. This CDR3 has 16 amino acids. The CDR3 DNA reads as TGTGCCAGTAGTATAGGTTCAGGGGGTGGCAATCAGCCCCAGCATTTT. Translation: CASSIGSGGGNQPQHF.

This chain joins TRBV19 and TRBJ2-2, with TRBD2 matching over 13 bases. The CDR3 has 17 residues. CDR1 is LNHDA and CDR2 is SQIVND in the germline V gene (reference sequence). Trimming at V came to 1 base and at J to 5 bases, leaving 4 bases not matched to a gene. The CDR3 sequence is CASSIALGLAGTGELFF. As DNA, the CDR3 is TGTGCCAGTAGTATAGCTTTGGGACTAGCGGGGACCGGGGAGCTGTTTTTT.

V and J are TRBV30 and TRBJ2-1; D gene unclear. Trimming left V 2 bases short and J 4 bases short, with 9 bases between. Looked up from germline, CDR1 is GTSNPN and CDR2 is SVGIG (reference sequence). The CDR3 length is 13 residues. DNA of the CDR3: TGTGCCTGGAGTCTCGCAGTTTACAATGAGCAGTTCTTC. Translating it yields CAWSLAVYNEQFF. Looking up the rest from reference TRBV30 and TRBJ2-1 gives the full variable domain: SQTIHQWPATLVQPVGSPLSLECTVEGTSNPNLYWYRQAAGRGLQLLFYSVGIGQISSEVPQNLSASRPQDRQFILSSKKLLLSDSGFYLCAWSLAVYNEQFFGPGTRLTVL.

Relative to its sample, this clone is large. The J gene is TRBJ2-7, the V gene TRBV7-3; the match to TRBD1 covers 9 bases. Germline loops: CDR1 SGHTA, CDR2 FQGTGA. This CDR3 spans 13 amino acids. V lost 5 bases to trimming and J lost 5 bases; unmatched junction nucleotides: 4. This CDR3 reads CASSIGQGNEQYF. The CDR3 DNA reads as TGTGCCAGCAGCATTGGACAGGGGAACGAGCAGTACTTC.

The chain joins TRBV2 to TRBJ2-2; perhaps TRBD1 as D (6 bases). V was clipped by 8 bases and J by 7 bases, with 20 bases between them. CDR3 length equals 15 residues. Germline lookup yields CDR1 SNHLY and CDR2 FYNNEI. CDR3 protein: CASQKLLQGNGELFF. As DNA, the CDR3 is TGTGCCAGCCAAAAATTACTACAGGGAAACGGGGAGCTGTTTTTT.

The chain links TRBV11-2 to TRBJ1-1; tentatively, D is TRBD1 (5 bases). Germline CDR1 is SGHAT and CDR2 is FQNNGV. Deletions cut 5 bases from V and 8 bases from J, with 9 bases between. This CDR3 region has 11 residues. In DNA, the CDR3 is TGTGCCAGCAGCCGGGGGTGGGAAGCTTTCTTT. This codes for CASSRGWEAFF.

V is TRBV6-1 and J is TRBJ2-3; a possible D gene is TRBD2 (6 bases). Germline V gene data show CDR1 as MNHNS and CDR2 as SASEGT. The V end lost 0 bases, the J end lost 5 bases, and 15 bases lay between the germline ends. The CDR3 consists of 16 residues. In DNA, the CDR3 is TGTGCCAGCAGTGAAGCTAGGAACAGGAGGGTAGATACGCAGTATTTT. The encoded protein is CASSEARNRRVDTQYF.

The V gene is TRBV18, the J gene TRBJ1-2, with 7 bases aligning to TRBD1. The CDR3 is 14 amino acids. Germline CDR1 KGHSH, CDR2 LQKENI. The V and J ends lost 2 bases and 3 bases, in that order; junction bases with no gene match: 3. CDR3 nucleotides: TGTGCCAGCTCACCAGAGGGGGCCTACTATGGCTACACCTTC. Translating it yields CASSPEGAYYGYTF.

This chain joins TRBV6-2 or TRBV6-3 and TRBJ2-1; 9 nucleotides match TRBD2. CDR1 is MNHEY, CDR2 SVGEGT, per germline. V gave up 0 bases and J gave up 4 bases; unmatched junction bases: 10. The CDR3 covers 18 residues. The CDR3 here is CASSYSRREGLRYNEQFF. CDR3 bases: TGTGCCAGCAGTTACTCACGGCGGGAGGGCCTACGATACAATGAGCAGTTCTTC.

This clone was seen ten or more times. Other nucleotide sequences from this sample produce the same CDR3. The chain recombines TRBV4-1 with TRBJ2-1; D unresolved. Germline-derived CDR1 and CDR2 are MGHRA and YSYEKL. V gave up 1 base and J gave up 7 bases, with 2 bases separating them. CDR3 length equals 11 residues. CDR3 nucleotides: TGCGCCAGCAGCCAAGCAAATGAGCAGTTCTTC. Its translation: CASSQANEQFF.

This chain joins TRBV5-8 and TRBJ1-5; 11 bases fit TRBD1. J lost 4 bases, V lost 4 bases, and 4 bases had no gene match. Germline V gene data show CDR1 as SGHTS and CDR2 as YDEGEE. This CDR3 has 15 residues. CDR3 residues: CASSPDRGPNQPQHF. CDR3 nucleotides: TGTGCCAGCAGCCCGGACAGGGGGCCGAATCAGCCCCAGCATTTT.

This clone turned up a few times. The chain recombines TRBV28 with TRBJ2-7; 8 bases fit TRBD2. The junction had 4 bases not matched to a gene; V was cut back by 5 bases and J by 4 bases. Germline V gene sequence: CDR1 MDHEN, CDR2 SYDVKM. The CDR3 is 13 amino acids. The CDR3 DNA sequence: TGTGCCAGCAGTGCGGGGGGTGGGTACGAGCAGTACTTC. Its translation: CASSAGGGYEQYF.

The rearrangement links TRBV5-1 to TRBJ1-2; D is unresolved. V was shortened by 10 bases and J by 0 bases, with 16 bases between the two germline ends. CDR1 and CDR2 (germline): SGHRS, YFSETQ. This CDR3 is 14 amino acids long. In DNA, the CDR3 is TGCGCCTCTCAGGTCGCCAGCTCTAACTATGGCTACACCTTC. Amino acids: CASQVASSNYGYTF.

This sequence joins TRBV6-5 and TRBJ1-2, with D possibly TRBD1 on 6 matching bases. Looked up from germline, CDR1 is MNHEY and CDR2 is SVGAGI. CDR3 length: 15 amino acids. Trimming left V 1 base short and J 3 bases short, with 12 bases between. CDR3 in DNA: TGTGCCAGCAGTTACTGGGGCAGGGGAGACTATGGCTACACCTTC. It is translated as CASSYWGRGDYGYTF.

This clone was counted once. V and J are TRBV7-9 and TRBJ2-5; 9 bases match TRBD1. CDR1 and CDR2 from the germline V gene are SEHNR and FQNEAQ (reference sequence). The CDR3 runs to 16 residues. V was clipped by 5 bases and J by 4 bases; unmatched bases: 11. The CDR3 sequence is CASSPMGQGGGETQYF. CDR3 sequence (DNA): TGTGCCAGCAGCCCAATGGGACAGGGAGGGGGAGAGACCCAGTACTTC. The full variable domain, its missing parts supplied by reference TRBV7-9 and TRBJ2-5, is DTGVSQNPRHKITKRGQNVTFRCDPISEHNRLYWYRQTLGQGPEFLTYFQNEAQLEKSRLLSDRFSAERPKGSFSTLEIQRTEQGDSAMYLCASSPMGQGGGETQYFGPGTRLLVL.